This entry is about one TCR beta chain. Its antigen is not identified. The junction departs from the called germline gene at one end, perhaps through a read error. Investigators sorted PBMCs to obtain both CD4+ and CD8+ T cells. This record comes from a study of CD8+ T cells in alopecia areata. Study observations and caveats: More clonal than normal scalp was lesional scalp, particularly alopecia totalis/universalis.

CDR3 size: 14 residues. CDR1 and CDR2 (germline): MNHNY, SVGAGI (reference sequence). cDNA reverse transcribed from extracted RNA served as the sequencing template. Assay: immunoSEQ multiplex PCR; the TCRdb copy retains only in-frame clones and omits some. The table has 150,000 or so clones, over 45% seen once; the top ten hold 6% to 7%. The chain is built from TRBV6-6 and TRBJ1-1; D might be TRBD1 (5 bases). The material sequenced was CD4+ T cells sorted from blood. This TCR derives from a human donor with alopecia areata. This CDR3 reads CASSYAGVNTEAFF. The CDR3 DNA reads TGTGCCAGCAGTTACGCGGGGGTGAATACTGAAGCTTTCTTT.